The T cell receptor beta chain under discussion was sequenced for a study of cytomegalovirus exposure and HLA in healthy donors. Findings and limits, study-wide: In an earlier analysis, productive rearrangement rates for most beta V segments clustered near 90% or 30%.

Comments on this clone: Its antigen is as yet unknown.

The PCR was carried out with 60 Vbeta primers and 13 Jbeta primers. The assay was immunoSEQ multiplex PCR, and TCRdb's table has in-frame clones only and misses some. The table shows 110,000 to 150,000 clones, with about 80% occurring only once. The CDR3 contains 15 residues. After removal of 0 bases from V and 0 bases from J, the junction contained 2 bases not matched to a gene. CDR1 is SGHNT, CDR2 YYREEE, per germline (reference sequence). What was sequenced was PBMCs. The receptor's source is an older woman in good health and CMV-seropositive. The chain carries TRBV5-4 and TRBJ1-1; 7 bases are a match to TRBD1. The CDR3 nucleotides are TGTGCCAGCAGCTTGGTGGGACAGATGAACACTGAAGCTTTCTTT. Its translation: CASSLVGQMNTEAFF.